This passage covers 3 T cell receptor beta chains from one sample sequenced in a study of Graves' ophthalmopathy and Graves' hyperthyroidism. Amplification of TCR beta CDR3 regions used RNA transcripts. The library came from an HTBI-primed first-round RT-PCR and a second-round multiplex PCR. TCRdb independently ran MiXCR on the multiplex PCR reads; one entry per CDR3 protein. This table has 580,000 or so distinct CDR3 sequences, about 35% appearing once. The sample was peripheral blood or thyroid tissue (not recorded which). These TCRs come from an adult man with Graves' hyperthyroidism.

This rearrangement joins TRBV7-9 to TRBJ1-6, with 10 bases aligning to TRBD1. Germline lookup yields CDR1 SEHNR and CDR2 FQNEAQ (reference sequence). The CDR3 length is 16 residues. Unmatched junction bases numbered 14, after V lost 5 bases and J lost 13 bases. CDR3 in DNA: TGTGCCAGCAGCGCTATCCCGGGACAGGGGAATCAGCCCCTCCACTTT. It yields the protein CASSAIPGQGNQPLHF.

At least ten counts were recorded for this clonotype. This sequence joins TRBV6-5 and TRBJ1-2; D unclear. Trimming stripped 8 bases from V and 1 base from J, with 11 bases between. CDR1 is MNHEY and CDR2 is SVGAGI in the germline V gene. The CDR3 totals 13 residues. The CDR3 loop is CASVRTDNYGYTF. The CDR3 region has the DNA TGTGCCAGCGTACGGACGGATAACTATGGCTACACCTTC.

As for this clonotype: A much larger clone lies a single base off, so this may be a read error. CDR3 coding DNA: TGTGCCAGCAAGGGGTCGAACACCGGGGAGCCGTTTTTT. This translates into CASKGSNTGEPFF. J is TRBJ2-2 and V is TRBV12-3 or TRBV12-4, with D possibly being TRBD1 or TRBD2 (5 bases each). CDR3 size: 13 residues.